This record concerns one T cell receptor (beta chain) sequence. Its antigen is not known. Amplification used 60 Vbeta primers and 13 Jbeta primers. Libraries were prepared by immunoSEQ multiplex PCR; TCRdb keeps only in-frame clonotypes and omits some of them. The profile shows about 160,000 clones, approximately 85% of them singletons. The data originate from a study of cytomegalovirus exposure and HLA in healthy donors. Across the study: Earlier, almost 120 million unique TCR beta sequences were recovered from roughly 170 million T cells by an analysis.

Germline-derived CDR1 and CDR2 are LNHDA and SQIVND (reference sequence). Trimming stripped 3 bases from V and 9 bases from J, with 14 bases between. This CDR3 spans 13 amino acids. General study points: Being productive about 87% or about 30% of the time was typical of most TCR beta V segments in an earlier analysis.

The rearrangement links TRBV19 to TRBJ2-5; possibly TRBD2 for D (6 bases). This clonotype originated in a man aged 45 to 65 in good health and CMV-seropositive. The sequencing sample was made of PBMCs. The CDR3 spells CASSIRVWEAQYF. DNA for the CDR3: TGTGCCAGTAGTATCCGGGTGTGGGAGGCCCAGTACTTC.